This T cell receptor beta chain was captured by sequencing in a study of T cell responses to AZD1222 COVID-19 vaccine. Produced via immunoSEQ multiplex PCR; TCRdb's table is partial and in-frame only. Of 100,000 to 130,000 clones listed, around 89% are singletons. J gave up 3 bases and V 3 bases, and 5 bases lay outside the gene matches. The length of the CDR3 is 13 residues. The germline V gene has CDR1 GTSNPN and CDR2 SVGIG (reference sequence). The receptor was isolated from an adult in good health. The chain carries TRBV30 and TRBJ2-7, with 7 bases aligning to TRBD1. This specimen consisted of peripheral blood, obtained on day 0 of AZD1222 vaccination. CDR3 nucleotide sequence: TGTGCCTGGAGGCAACAGGGGTACTACGAGCAGTACTTC. This gives the protein CAWRQQGYYEQYF. Full variable domain (remainder filled in from reference TRBV30 and TRBJ2-7): SQTIHQWPATLVQPVGSPLSLECTVEGTSNPNLYWYRQAAGRGLQLLFYSVGIGQISSEVPQNLSASRPQDRQFILSSKKLLLSDSGFYLCAWRQQGYYEQYFGPGTRLTVT.